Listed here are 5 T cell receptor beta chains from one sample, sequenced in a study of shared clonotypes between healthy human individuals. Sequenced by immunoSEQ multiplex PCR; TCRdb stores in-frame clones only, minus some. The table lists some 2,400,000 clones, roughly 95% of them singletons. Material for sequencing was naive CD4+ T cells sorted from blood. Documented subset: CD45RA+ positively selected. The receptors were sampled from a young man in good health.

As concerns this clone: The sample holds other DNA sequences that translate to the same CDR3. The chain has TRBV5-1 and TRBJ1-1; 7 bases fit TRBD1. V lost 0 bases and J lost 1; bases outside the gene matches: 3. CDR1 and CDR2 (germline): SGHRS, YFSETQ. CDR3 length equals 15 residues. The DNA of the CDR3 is TGCGCCAGCAGCTTGGGGACAGGAAAGAACACTGAAGCTTTCTTT. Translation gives CASSLGTGKNTEAFF.

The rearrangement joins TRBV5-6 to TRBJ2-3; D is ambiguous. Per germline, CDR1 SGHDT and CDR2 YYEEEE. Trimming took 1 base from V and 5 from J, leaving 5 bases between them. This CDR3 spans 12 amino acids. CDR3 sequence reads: CASSLRIDTQYF. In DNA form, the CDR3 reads TGTGCCAGCAGCTTGAGAATAGATACGCAGTATTTT.

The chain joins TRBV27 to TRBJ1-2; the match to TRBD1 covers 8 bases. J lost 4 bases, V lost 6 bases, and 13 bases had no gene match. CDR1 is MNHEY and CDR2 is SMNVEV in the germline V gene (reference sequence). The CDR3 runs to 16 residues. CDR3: CASRATGTGLSYGYTF. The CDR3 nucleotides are TGTGCCAGCAGAGCTACCGGGACAGGCCTTTCCTATGGCTACACCTTC.

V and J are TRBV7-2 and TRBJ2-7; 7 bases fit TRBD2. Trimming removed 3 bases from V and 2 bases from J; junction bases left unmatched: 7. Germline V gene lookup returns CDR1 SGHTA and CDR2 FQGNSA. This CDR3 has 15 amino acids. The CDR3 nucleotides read TGTGCCAGCAGCTTTCTGGCGGGAGTAACCTACGAGCAGTACTTC. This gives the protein CASSFLAGVTYEQYF.

DNA of the CDR3: TGTGCCAGCAGTTTAAGGCCTCCGGGAGGAGGACTGTTCTTC. It specifies CASSLRPPGGGLFF. The rearrangement links TRBV28 to TRBJ2-1, with 7 bases aligning to TRBD2. This CDR3 comprises 14 residues. The germline gives CDR1 MDHEN, CDR2 SYDVKM. The V segment lost 2 bases and the J segment 15 bases; nucleotides outside the gene matches: 13.